These T cell receptor beta chains were read from a single sample in a study of blood T cell repertoires in COVID-19. Clones were sequenced by immunoSEQ multiplex PCR, and TCRdb holds only the in-frame ones, with some missing. The sample shows hundreds of thousands of clones, about 90% of them seen only once. Source material: peripheral blood. Receptors originate from a woman aged 40 to 50 who had recovered from COVID-19. The conserved cysteine and the conserved F or W are not part of the CDR3 here. The order of the fields is CDR3 protein, J gene, V gene, D gene. The D gene is left open where the match is weak.

CDR3 protein: ASSRSRQTILNTEAF
J gene: TRBJ1-1
V gene: TRBV7-9
D gene: -

CDR3 protein: ASSANQETQY
J gene: TRBJ2-5
V gene: TRBV9
D gene: -

CDR3 protein: AISELAGAYNEQF
J gene: TRBJ2-1
V gene: TRBV10-3
D gene: TRBD2

CDR3 protein: ASSVGQGYEQY
J gene: TRBJ2-7
V gene: TRBV2
D gene: TRBD1

CDR3 protein: ASSQGQGFSYEQY
J gene: TRBJ2-7
V gene: TRBV7-7
D gene: TRBD1

CDR3 protein: ASSLAPGSTEAF
J gene: TRBJ1-1
V gene: TRBV7-2
D gene: -

CDR3 protein: ASSPRGPTHGDTQY
J gene: TRBJ2-3
V gene: TRBV27
D gene: TRBD1

CDR3 protein: ASSLGPGGNQPQH
J gene: TRBJ1-5
V gene: TRBV6-5
D gene: -

CDR3 protein: ASTRGPLAIY
J gene: TRBJ1-3
V gene: TRBV12-3/TRBV12-4
D gene: -

CDR3 protein: ASSLVHGETQY
J gene: TRBJ2-5
V gene: TRBV7-6
D gene: -

CDR3 protein: ASSQGLDSWYQETQY
J gene: TRBJ2-5
V gene: TRBV4-3
D gene: -

CDR3 protein: ASSYWGSQGGLSETQY
J gene: TRBJ2-5
V gene: TRBV6-2/TRBV6-3
D gene: -

CDR3 protein: ASLTGENYGYT
J gene: TRBJ1-2
V gene: TRBV19
D gene: TRBD1

CDR3 protein: ASSLGVWEKLF
J gene: TRBJ1-4
V gene: TRBV5-1
D gene: -

CDR3 protein: ASSRQGYQQF
J gene: TRBJ2-1
V gene: TRBV9
D gene: TRBD1

CDR3 protein: ASSQVGLAGHTDTQY
J gene: TRBJ2-3
V gene: TRBV4-3
D gene: TRBD2

CDR3 protein: ASSLVATPNYGYT
J gene: TRBJ1-2
V gene: TRBV5-6
D gene: -

CDR3 protein: ASSRTAGFSGNTIY
J gene: TRBJ1-3
V gene: TRBV5-6
D gene: -

CDR3 protein: ASSPDSGTSGGPRY
J gene: TRBJ2-5
V gene: TRBV2
D gene: TRBD2

CDR3 protein: ASSSRDRGRRGNTGELF
J gene: TRBJ2-2
V gene: TRBV19
D gene: TRBD1

CDR3 protein: ASRPTGVPYYGYT
J gene: TRBJ1-2
V gene: TRBV5-4
D gene: TRBD1

CDR3 protein: ASSLPSGGPFSYNEQF
J gene: TRBJ2-1
V gene: TRBV5-5
D gene: TRBD2

CDR3 protein: SVGGEADGSTDTQY
J gene: TRBJ2-3
V gene: TRBV29-1
D gene: -

CDR3 protein: ARSRDPNTEAF
J gene: TRBJ1-1
V gene: TRBV2
D gene: -

CDR3 protein: ASSGSAGGWTEAF
J gene: TRBJ1-1
V gene: TRBV9
D gene: -

CDR3 protein: ASKSKRLGEKLF
J gene: TRBJ1-4
V gene: TRBV11-2
D gene: -

CDR3 protein: ASSSQAGGIQY
J gene: TRBJ2-4
V gene: TRBV5-4
D gene: TRBD2

CDR3 protein: ASNRAGNEKLF
J gene: TRBJ1-4
V gene: TRBV12-3/TRBV12-4
D gene: -

CDR3 protein: ASSLGGSLNQPQH
J gene: TRBJ1-5
V gene: TRBV11-2
D gene: -

CDR3 protein: SASTSRGGFTDTQY
J gene: TRBJ2-3
V gene: TRBV20-1
D gene: TRBD2

CDR3 protein: ASRGLNQPQH
J gene: TRBJ1-5
V gene: TRBV6-6
D gene: -

CDR3 protein: ASRQDATYEQY
J gene: TRBJ2-7
V gene: TRBV6-5
D gene: -

CDR3 protein: ASSLAYTNEKLF
J gene: TRBJ1-4
V gene: TRBV5-5
D gene: -

CDR3 protein: ASSPQQNNEQF
J gene: TRBJ2-1
V gene: TRBV27
D gene: -

CDR3 protein: ASSPLFFGLAGGTDTQY
J gene: TRBJ2-3
V gene: TRBV13
D gene: TRBD2

CDR3 protein: ASSSRGLSSYEQY
J gene: TRBJ2-7
V gene: TRBV5-1
D gene: TRBD1

CDR3 protein: SVLRQEYGNEQF
J gene: TRBJ2-1
V gene: TRBV29-1
D gene: -

CDR3 protein: ASRLDVNTEAF
J gene: TRBJ1-1
V gene: TRBV2
D gene: -

CDR3 protein: ASSISRGAGELF
J gene: TRBJ2-2
V gene: TRBV4-1
D gene: TRBD2

CDR3 protein: ASSFPGQGYGYT
J gene: TRBJ1-2
V gene: TRBV5-4
D gene: TRBD1

CDR3 protein: ASSWAGREQY
J gene: TRBJ2-7
V gene: TRBV7-2
D gene: -

CDR3 protein: ASSTSGGTGGHEQY
J gene: TRBJ2-7
V gene: TRBV7-2
D gene: TRBD2

CDR3 protein: ASSRLAGDAGELF
J gene: TRBJ2-2
V gene: TRBV6-5
D gene: TRBD2

CDR3 protein: ASSLGGGGAYTQY
J gene: TRBJ2-3
V gene: TRBV7-2
D gene: TRBD2

CDR3 protein: ASAGVPWDNEQF
J gene: TRBJ2-1
V gene: TRBV6-5
D gene: TRBD2

CDR3 protein: ASSLTGGAF
J gene: TRBJ1-1
V gene: TRBV12-3/TRBV12-4
D gene: TRBD1

CDR3 protein: ASSGWTGEATEAF
J gene: TRBJ1-1
V gene: TRBV5-1
D gene: TRBD1

CDR3 protein: ASSKGRNTEAF
J gene: TRBJ1-1
V gene: TRBV19
D gene: -